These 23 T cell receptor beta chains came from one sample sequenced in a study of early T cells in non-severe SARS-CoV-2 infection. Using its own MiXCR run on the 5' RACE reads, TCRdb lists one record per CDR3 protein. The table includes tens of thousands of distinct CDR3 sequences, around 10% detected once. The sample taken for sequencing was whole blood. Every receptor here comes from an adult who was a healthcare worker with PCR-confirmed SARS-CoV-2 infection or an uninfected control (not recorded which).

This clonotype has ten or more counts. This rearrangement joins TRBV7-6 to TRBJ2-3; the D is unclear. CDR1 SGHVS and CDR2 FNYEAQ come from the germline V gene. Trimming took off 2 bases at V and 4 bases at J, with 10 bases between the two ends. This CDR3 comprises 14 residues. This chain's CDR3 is CASSLISGPDTQYF. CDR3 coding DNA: TGTGCCAGCAGCTTAATTTCGGGCCCAGATACGCAGTATTTT. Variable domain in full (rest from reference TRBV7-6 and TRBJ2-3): GAGVSQSPRYKVTKRGQDVALRCDPISGHVSLYWYRQALGQGPEFLTYFNYEAQQDKSGLPNDRFSAERPEGSISTLTIQRTEQRDSAMYRCASSLISGPDTQYFGPGTRLTVL.

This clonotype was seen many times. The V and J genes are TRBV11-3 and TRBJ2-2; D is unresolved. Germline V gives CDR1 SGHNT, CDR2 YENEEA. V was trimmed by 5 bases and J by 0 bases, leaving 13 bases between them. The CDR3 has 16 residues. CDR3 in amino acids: CASSHEVPPNTGELFF. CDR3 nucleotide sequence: TGTGCCAGCAGCCATGAAGTTCCTCCGAACACCGGGGAGCTGTTTTTT.

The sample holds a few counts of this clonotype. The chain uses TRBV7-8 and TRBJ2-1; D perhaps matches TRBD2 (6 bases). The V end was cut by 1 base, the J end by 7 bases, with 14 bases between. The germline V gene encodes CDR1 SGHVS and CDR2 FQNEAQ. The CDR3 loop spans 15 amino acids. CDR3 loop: CASSLGLGEYNEQFF. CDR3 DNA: TGTGCCAGCAGCTTAGGACTAGGGGAGTATAATGAGCAGTTCTTC.

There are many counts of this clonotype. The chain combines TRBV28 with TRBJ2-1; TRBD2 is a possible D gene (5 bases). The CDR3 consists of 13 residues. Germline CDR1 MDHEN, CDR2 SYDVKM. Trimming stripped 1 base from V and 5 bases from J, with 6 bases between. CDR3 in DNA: TGTGCCAGCAGTTTATTCGGGAACAATGAGCAGTTCTTC. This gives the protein CASSLFGNNEQFF.

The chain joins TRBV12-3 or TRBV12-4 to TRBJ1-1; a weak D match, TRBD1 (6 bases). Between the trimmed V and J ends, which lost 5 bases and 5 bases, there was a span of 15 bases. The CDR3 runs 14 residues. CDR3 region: CASSPLTGWTEAFF. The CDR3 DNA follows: TGTGCCAGCAGTCCCTTAACAGGGTGGACTGAAGCTTTCTTT.

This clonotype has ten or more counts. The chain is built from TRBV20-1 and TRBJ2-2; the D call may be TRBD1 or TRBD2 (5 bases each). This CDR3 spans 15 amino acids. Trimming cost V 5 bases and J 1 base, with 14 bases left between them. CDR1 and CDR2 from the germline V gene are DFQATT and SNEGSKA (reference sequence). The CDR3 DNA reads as TGCAGTGCTCCTCGGGCAGGGAGGAACACCGGGGAGCTGTTTTTT. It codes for CSAPRAGRNTGELFF.

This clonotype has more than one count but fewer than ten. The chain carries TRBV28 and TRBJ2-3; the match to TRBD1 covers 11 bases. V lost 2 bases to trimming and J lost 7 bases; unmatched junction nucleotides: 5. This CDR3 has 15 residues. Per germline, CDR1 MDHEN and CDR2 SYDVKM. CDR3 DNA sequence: TGTGCCAGCAGTTTACGGGACAGGGGGTCTCATACGCAGTATTTT. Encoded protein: CASSLRDRGSHTQYF.

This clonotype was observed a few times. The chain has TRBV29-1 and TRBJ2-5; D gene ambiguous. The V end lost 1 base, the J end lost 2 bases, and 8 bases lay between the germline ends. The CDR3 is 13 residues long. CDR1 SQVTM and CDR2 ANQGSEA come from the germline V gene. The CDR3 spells CSVEGRLQETQYF. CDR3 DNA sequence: TGCAGCGTTGAAGGACGCCTTCAAGAGACCCAGTACTTC. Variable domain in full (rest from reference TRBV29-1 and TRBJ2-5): SAVISQKPSRDICQRGTSLTIQCQVDSQVTMMFWYRQQPGQSLTLIATANQGSEATYESGFVIDKFPISRPNLTFSTLTVSNMSPEDSSIYLCSVEGRLQETQYFGPGTRLLVL.

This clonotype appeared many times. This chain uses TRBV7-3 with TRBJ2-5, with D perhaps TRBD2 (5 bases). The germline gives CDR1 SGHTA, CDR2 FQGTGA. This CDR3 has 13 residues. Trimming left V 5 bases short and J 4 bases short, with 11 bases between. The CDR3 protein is CASSPTRGETQYF. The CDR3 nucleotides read TGTGCCAGCAGCCCTACTAGAGGAGAGACCCAGTACTTC. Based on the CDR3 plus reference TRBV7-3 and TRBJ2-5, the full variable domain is GAGVSQTPSNKVTEKGKYVELRCDPISGHTALYWYRQSLGQGPEFLIYFQGTGAADDSGLPNDRFFAVRPEGSVSTLKIQRTERGDSAVYLCASSPTRGETQYFGPGTRLLVL.

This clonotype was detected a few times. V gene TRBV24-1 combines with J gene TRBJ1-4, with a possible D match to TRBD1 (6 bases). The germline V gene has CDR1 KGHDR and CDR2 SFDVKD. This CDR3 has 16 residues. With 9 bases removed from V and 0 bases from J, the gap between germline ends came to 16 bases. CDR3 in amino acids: CATSGGDTATNEKLFF. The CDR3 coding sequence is TGTGCCACCTCAGGAGGGGACACTGCAACTAATGAAAAACTGTTTTTT.

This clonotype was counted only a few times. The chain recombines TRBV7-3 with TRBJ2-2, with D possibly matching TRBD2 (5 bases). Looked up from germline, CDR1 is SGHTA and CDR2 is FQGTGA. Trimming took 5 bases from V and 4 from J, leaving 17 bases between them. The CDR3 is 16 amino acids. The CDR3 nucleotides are TGTGCCAGCAGCCCCCTAGGCGGGCGGGCCACCGGGGAGCTGTTTTTT. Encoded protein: CASSPLGGRATGELFF.

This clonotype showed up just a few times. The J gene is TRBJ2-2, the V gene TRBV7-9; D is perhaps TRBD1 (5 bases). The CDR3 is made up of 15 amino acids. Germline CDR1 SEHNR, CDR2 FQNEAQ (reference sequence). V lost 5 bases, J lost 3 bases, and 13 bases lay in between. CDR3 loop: CASSPGRADTGELFF. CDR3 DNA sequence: TGTGCCAGCAGCCCAGGCAGGGCGGACACCGGGGAGCTGTTTTTT.

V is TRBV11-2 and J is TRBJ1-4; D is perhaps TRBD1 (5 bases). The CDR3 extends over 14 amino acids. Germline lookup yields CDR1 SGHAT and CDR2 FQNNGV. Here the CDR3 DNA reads TGTGCAACCAGCTTAGGACTGGGGGACGAAAAACTGTTTTTT. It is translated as CATSLGLGDEKLFF.

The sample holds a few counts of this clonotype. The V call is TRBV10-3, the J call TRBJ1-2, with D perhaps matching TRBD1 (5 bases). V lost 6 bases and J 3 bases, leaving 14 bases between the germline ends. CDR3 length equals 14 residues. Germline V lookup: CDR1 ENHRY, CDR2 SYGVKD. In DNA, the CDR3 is TGTGCCATCAGACCCTCCGGGGGGGACTATGGCTACACCTTC. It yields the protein CAIRPSGGDYGYTF.

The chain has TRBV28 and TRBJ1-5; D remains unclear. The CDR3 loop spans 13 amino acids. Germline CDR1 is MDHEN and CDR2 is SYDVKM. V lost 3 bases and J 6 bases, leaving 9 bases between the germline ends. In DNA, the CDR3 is TGTGCCAGCAGTTTCGAGCGGCGTCAGCCCCAGCATTTT. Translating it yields CASSFERRQPQHF. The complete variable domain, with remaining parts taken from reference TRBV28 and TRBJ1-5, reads DVKVTQSSRYLVKRTGEKVFLECVQDMDHENMFWYRQDPGLGLRLIYFSYDVKMKEKGDIPEGYSVSREKKERFSLILESASTNQTSMYLCASSFERRQPQHFGDGTRLSIL.

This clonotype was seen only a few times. CDR3 in amino acids: CASSGETGPTYEQYF. Written as DNA, the CDR3 is TGTGCCAGCAGTGGCGAGACAGGGCCAACCTACGAGCAGTACTTC. The rearrangement joins TRBV28 to TRBJ2-7; 7 bases line up with TRBD1. Germline lookup yields CDR1 MDHEN and CDR2 SYDVKM. The CDR3 is 15 amino acids. V shed 5 bases and J 2 bases; nucleotides not matched to a gene: 9.

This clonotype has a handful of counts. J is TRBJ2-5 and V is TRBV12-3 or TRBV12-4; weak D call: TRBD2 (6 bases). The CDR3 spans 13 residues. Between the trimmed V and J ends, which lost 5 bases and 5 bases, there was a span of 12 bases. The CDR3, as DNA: TGTGCCAGCAGTCCCCGGGACTGGGAGACCCAGTACTTC. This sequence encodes CASSPRDWETQYF.

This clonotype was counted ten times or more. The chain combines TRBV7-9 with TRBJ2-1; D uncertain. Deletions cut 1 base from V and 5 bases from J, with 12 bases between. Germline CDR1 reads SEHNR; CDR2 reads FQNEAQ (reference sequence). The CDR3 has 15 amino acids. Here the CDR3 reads CASSLGWPSNNEQFF. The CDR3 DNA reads TGTGCCAGCAGCTTAGGATGGCCATCAAACAATGAGCAGTTCTTC.

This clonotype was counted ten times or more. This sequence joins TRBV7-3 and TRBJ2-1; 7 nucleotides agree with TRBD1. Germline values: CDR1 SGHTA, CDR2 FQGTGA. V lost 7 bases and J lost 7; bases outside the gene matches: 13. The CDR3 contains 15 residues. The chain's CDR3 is CASTEGRGSLNEQFF. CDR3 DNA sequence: TGTGCCAGCACGGAAGGCAGGGGGTCGCTAAATGAGCAGTTCTTC.

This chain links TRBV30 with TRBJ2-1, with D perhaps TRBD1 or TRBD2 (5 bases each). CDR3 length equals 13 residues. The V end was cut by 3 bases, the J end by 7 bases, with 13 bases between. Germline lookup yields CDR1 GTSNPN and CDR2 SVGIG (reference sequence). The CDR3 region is CAWRGLGRNEQFF. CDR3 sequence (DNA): TGTGCCTGGAGAGGACTGGGGCGGAATGAGCAGTTCTTC.

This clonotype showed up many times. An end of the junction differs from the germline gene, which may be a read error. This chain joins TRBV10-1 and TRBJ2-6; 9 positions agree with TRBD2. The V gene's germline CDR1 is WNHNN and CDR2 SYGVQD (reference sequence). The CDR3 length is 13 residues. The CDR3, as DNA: TGCGCCAGCAGTGCGGCGGGAGGGCAGAACTCATTCTTC. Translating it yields CASSAAGGQNSFF.

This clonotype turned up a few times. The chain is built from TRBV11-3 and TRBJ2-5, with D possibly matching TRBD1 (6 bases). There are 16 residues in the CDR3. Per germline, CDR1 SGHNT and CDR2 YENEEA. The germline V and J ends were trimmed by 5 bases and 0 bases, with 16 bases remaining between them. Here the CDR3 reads CASSQTQGSYQETQYF. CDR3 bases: TGTGCCAGCAGCCAAACACAGGGCTCGTACCAAGAGACCCAGTACTTC.

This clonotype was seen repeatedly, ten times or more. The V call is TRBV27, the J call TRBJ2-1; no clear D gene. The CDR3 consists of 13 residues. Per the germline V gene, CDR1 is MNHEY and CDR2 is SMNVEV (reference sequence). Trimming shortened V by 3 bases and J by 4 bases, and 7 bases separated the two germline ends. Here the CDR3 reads CASSFALYNEQFF. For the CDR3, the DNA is TGTGCCAGCAGTTTCGCCCTTTACAATGAGCAGTTCTTC.